These T cell receptor beta chains were read from a single sample in a study of blood T cells in healthy people across ages. TCRdb reprocessed the 5' RACE reads with MiXCR, giving one entry per CDR3 protein. The sample records approximately 730,000 distinct CDR3 sequences, more than 40% being singletons. The sample was blood. The receptors derive from a woman aged 55-70 years in good health. Each CDR3 is given with its conserved first and last residue. Fields, in order: V gene, CDR3 protein.

TRBV15 | CATSRQIATSTSWDTQYF
TRBV7-2 | CASSLELKTQYF
TRBV7-8 | CASSITGTSGGARETQYF
TRBV4-2 | CASSQTAGTGGSTNEKLFF
TRBV4-3 | CASSRSLLSYNEQFF
TRBV7-9 | CASSPFWSAGQGGRRYTF
TRBV6-7 | CASSYSGPGQGEPYSYEQYF
TRBV12-3/TRBV12-4 | CASSLARGGSSTQYF
TRBV7-9 | CASSLATTGWVEQYF
TRBV5-6 | CASSIETASAYEQYF
TRBV3-1 | CASSQGQGARGYTF
TRBV2 | CASLKDRGRAVELFF
TRBV6-6 | CASSYIPGTAANEQFF
TRBV9 | CASSVGDIGVPGANVLTF
TRBV20-1 | CSGGQIETQYF
TRBV7-8 | CASSLNQGNTEAFF
TRBV5-1 | CASRIGKGGSNTEAFF
TRBV15 | CATSKGGAGEKLFF
TRBV5-1 | CASSWELLNTEAFF
TRBV4-2 | CASSQEGTAIYNEQFF
TRBV3-1 | CASSHQEPPEQFF
TRBV3-1 | CASSQAEGYGYTF
TRBV29-1 | CSVEGGPLSYEQYF
TRBV20-1 | CSARPGTGFEKLFF
TRBV20-1 | CSARGDQETQYF
TRBV7-2 | CASRGTSGRWNEQFF
TRBV2 | CASSEQGVGEQFF
TRBV4-1 | CASSHPLETQYF
TRBV6-4 | CASSEPLGGVSNEQFF
TRBV20-1 | CSAVLMRGRVEETQYF
TRBV18 | CASSPEIDTQYF
TRBV11-1 | CASTPGLQETQYF
TRBV5-1 | CASSLAPGQAYGYTF
TRBV4-1 | CASSQPASGIYNEQFF
TRBV27 | CASSLLPGQETQYF
TRBV29-1 | CNHGGANQPQHF
TRBV15 | CATSGGTGPQETQYF